Listed below are T cell receptor beta chains from one sample, sequenced in a study of blood T cell repertoires in COVID-19. The method was immunoSEQ multiplex PCR; TCRdb's version includes in-frame clones alone and lacks a portion of them. The sample has 250,000 or so clones; approximately 90% are singletons. Sequenced sample: peripheral blood. These receptors were collected from a man aged 18-30 years with active or convalescent COVID-19. The CDR3 runs from the conserved cysteine through the conserved F or W. D genes are given only for firm matches. Expanded clones get a size class; other rows say once, few or many, or leave the size out.

cdr3_nt	cdr3_aa	d_call	j_call	clone_size	v_call
TGTGCCAGCACCGTCTATAGCGGCAAGAGCTCCTACGAGCAGTACTTC	CASTVYSGKSSYEQYF	-	TRBJ2-7	-	TRBV9
TGTGCCAGCAGCCCTCTGTCGTCCGGGGAGCTGTTTTTT	CASSPLSSGELFF	-	TRBJ2-2	-	TRBV28
TGTGCCAGCAGTTACAGGACCAGGGGGGCCAAAAACATTCAGTACTTC	CASSYRTRGAKNIQYF	TRBD1	TRBJ2-4	-	TRBV6-5
TGTGCCAGCAGTTTATCCAGGGGGCAGAGCGAGCAGTACTTC	CASSLSRGQSEQYF	TRBD1	TRBJ2-7	-	TRBV27
TGTGCCAGCAGCTCCTCAGGCGGGGCAGATGAAGCTTTCTTT	CASSSSGGADEAFF	-	TRBJ1-1	-	TRBV7-3
TGTGCCAGCAGTCCACCCCTCAAACTAGCGGGAGAGTTGGGTGAGCAGTTCTTC	CASSPPLKLAGELGEQFF	TRBD2	TRBJ2-1	-	TRBV27
TGTGCCAGCAGCCCAAGGGGACAGGGGACTGAAGCTTTCTTT	CASSPRGQGTEAFF	TRBD1	TRBJ1-1	-	TRBV9
TGTGCCAGCAGCTTAGCATCAGGGAACTATGGCTACACCTTC	CASSLASGNYGYTF	-	TRBJ1-2	-	TRBV7-9
TGTCCTGGGAGCAACGTTCGGCCGACAAGCAGCTACAATGAGCAGTTCTTC	CPGSNVRPTSSYNEQFF	-	TRBJ2-1	-	TRBV22-1
TGCGCCAGCAGCGCATGGGACAGGAGCCAAGAGACCCAGTACTTC	CASSAWDRSQETQYF	TRBD1	TRBJ2-5	-	TRBV5-1
TGTGCCAGCAGCTTAGAAGGACAGCCTAATTACGAGCAGTACTTC	CASSLEGQPNYEQYF	-	TRBJ2-7	few	TRBV7-6
TGTGCCAGTAGTATACGGTCCGGAGACGAGCAGTACTTC	CASSIRSGDEQYF	-	TRBJ2-7	-	TRBV19
TGTGCCAGCAGCTTGGGGGCCGAGCAGTTCTTC	CASSLGAEQFF	-	TRBJ2-1	-	TRBV7-3
TGTGCCAGCAGGGACAGCTATAATTCACCCCTCCACTTT	CASRDSYNSPLHF	-	TRBJ1-6	-	TRBV6-5
TGTGCCAGCAGCCGGGACAGGGGAATGAATGAGCAGTTCTTC	CASSRDRGMNEQFF	TRBD1	TRBJ2-1	-	TRBV6-4
TGTGCCAGCAGCTTCGGGGGGACAGATACGCAGTATTTT	CASSFGGTDTQYF	TRBD2	TRBJ2-3	-	TRBV7-9
TGTGCCAGCGTGGCCAATGGCTACACCTTC	CASVANGYTF	-	TRBJ1-2	-	TRBV6-6
TGTGCCAGCAGCTTGGGGCTAGCGAGAAACTCCTACAATGAGCAGTTCTTC	CASSLGLARNSYNEQFF	-	TRBJ2-1	-	TRBV5-4
TGTGCCAGCAGTTACTCGACACTCGAATTGAGCTCCTATAATTCACCCCTCCACTTT	CASSYSTLELSSYNSPLHF	-	TRBJ1-6	-	TRBV6-2/TRBV6-3
TGTGCCAGCAGTCCCCGACAGGGGGGGTACACCTTC	CASSPRQGGYTF	TRBD1	TRBJ1-2	once	TRBV6-5
TGTGCCAGCAGCCAAACAGGGGAAAACGGCTACACCTTC	CASSQTGENGYTF	TRBD1	TRBJ1-2	-	TRBV3-1/TRBV3-2
TGTGCCAGCAGACCTAGGGGACAGACCTTACGGGGGGGCGAGCAGTACTTC	CASRPRGQTLRGGEQYF	-	TRBJ2-7	-	TRBV5-6
TGCGCCAGCAGCGGGACTAGCGGGAGTCTGTCCTACGAGCAGTACTTC	CASSGTSGSLSYEQYF	TRBD2	TRBJ2-7	-	TRBV5-1
TGTGCCAGCAGCTTGGAGGTCGAACCCAACAATGAAAAACTGTTTTTT	CASSLEVEPNNEKLFF	-	TRBJ1-4	once	TRBV7-6
TGTGCCAGCAGTGAAGAGGGGACACCGAGAGCCTACGAGCAGTACTTC	CASSEEGTPRAYEQYF	-	TRBJ2-7	-	TRBV6-1
TGTGCCAGCAGCTCATGGACAGGGAAGACAGGGGAGCAGTACTTC	CASSSWTGKTGEQYF	TRBD1	TRBJ2-7	-	TRBV7-9
TGTGCCAGCAGCCCCATGCCCCAGGGTCTACATAATTCACCCCTCCACTTT	CASSPMPQGLHNSPLHF	-	TRBJ1-6	-	TRBV7-2
TGTGCCAGCAGTTATTGGCAGGGGGTTTCACCCCTCCACTTT	CASSYWQGVSPLHF	TRBD1	TRBJ1-6	-	TRBV28
TGTGCCATCAGATATGCAGATACGCAGTATTTT	CAIRYADTQYF	-	TRBJ2-3	-	TRBV10-3
TGTGCCAGCAGCTCTGGTAGCGGGGGATTTAACAATGAGCAGTTCTTC	CASSSGSGGFNNEQFF	TRBD2	TRBJ2-1	-	TRBV6-6
TGTGCCAGCAGCCCGGGACAGGGGTATGGCTACACCTTC	CASSPGQGYGYTF	TRBD1	TRBJ1-2	-	TRBV3-1/TRBV3-2
TGTGCCAGCAGCTTAGTTCAGGGTGCAAGCACTGAAGCTTTCTTT	CASSLVQGASTEAFF	-	TRBJ1-1	-	TRBV7-8
TGCAGCGTTGTTCTACCGGGTGGGGGCTACACCTTC	CSVVLPGGGYTF	-	TRBJ1-2	-	TRBV29-1
TGTGCCAGCAGCTTACTAACCGGTGGCGAGCAGTACTTC	CASSLLTGGEQYF	-	TRBJ2-7	once	TRBV7-3
TGTGCCACCTTGGGGGGACTAGTGGGAGAGACCCAGTACTTC	CATLGGLVGETQYF	TRBD2	TRBJ2-5	-	TRBV11-2
TGTGCCAGCAGCCACGGCGGTGTGGGTCAGCCCCAGCATTTT	CASSHGGVGQPQHF	-	TRBJ1-5	-	TRBV9
TGTGCCAGCAACCCCAGGGGAGTTGGCAATCAGCCCCAGCATTTT	CASNPRGVGNQPQHF	-	TRBJ1-5	-	TRBV6-2/TRBV6-3